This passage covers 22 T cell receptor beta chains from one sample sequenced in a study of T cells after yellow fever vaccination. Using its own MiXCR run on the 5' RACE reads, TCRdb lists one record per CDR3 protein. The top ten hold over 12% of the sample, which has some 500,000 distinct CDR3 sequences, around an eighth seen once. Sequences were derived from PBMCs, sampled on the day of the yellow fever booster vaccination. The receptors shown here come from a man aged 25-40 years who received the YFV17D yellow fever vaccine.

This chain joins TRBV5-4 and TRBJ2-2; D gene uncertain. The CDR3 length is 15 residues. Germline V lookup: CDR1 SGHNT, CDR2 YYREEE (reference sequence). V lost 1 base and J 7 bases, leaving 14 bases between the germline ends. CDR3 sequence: CASSLRTTSGGELFF. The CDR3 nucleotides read TGTGCCAGCAGCTTGCGGACCACTTCGGGCGGGGAGCTGTTTTTT.

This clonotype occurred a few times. The CDR3 coding sequence is TGTGCCAGCACCTCCCTCACAGGGCACGGAAACACCATATATTTT. It translates to CASTSLTGHGNTIYF. The chain uses TRBV7-2 and TRBJ1-3; maybe TRBD1 (6 bases). Deletions cut 7 bases from V and 4 bases from J, with 17 bases between. CDR1 SGHTA and CDR2 FQGNSA come from the germline V gene. The CDR3 spans 15 residues. The full variable domain, completed using reference TRBV7-2 and TRBJ1-3, is GAGVSQSPSNKVTEKGKDVELRCDPISGHTALYWYRQSLGQGLEFLIYFQGNSAPDKSGLPSDRFSAERTGGSVSTLTIQRTQQEDSAVYLCASTSLTGHGNTIYFGEGSWLTVV.

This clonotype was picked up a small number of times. CDR3 loop: CSARQPKGQGWAGELFF. The DNA of the CDR3 is TGCAGTGCTAGACAACCTAAGGGACAGGGCTGGGCCGGGGAGCTGTTTTTT. The chain combines TRBV20-1 with TRBJ2-2; 9 positions agree with TRBD1. The CDR3 runs 17 residues. J gave up 6 bases and V 2 bases, and 13 bases lay outside the gene matches. The germline V gene has CDR1 DFQATT and CDR2 SNEGSKA (reference sequence).

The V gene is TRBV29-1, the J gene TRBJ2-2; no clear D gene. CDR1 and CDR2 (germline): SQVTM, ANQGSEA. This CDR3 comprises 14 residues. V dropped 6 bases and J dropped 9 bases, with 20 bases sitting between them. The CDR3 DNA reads TGCAGCGTGGCTACTCTAATCCCCCCCCGGGAGCTGTTTTTT. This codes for CSVATLIPPRELFF.

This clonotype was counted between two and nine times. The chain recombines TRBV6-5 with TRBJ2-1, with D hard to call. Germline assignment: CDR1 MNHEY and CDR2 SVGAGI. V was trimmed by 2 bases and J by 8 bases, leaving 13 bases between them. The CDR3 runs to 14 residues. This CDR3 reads CASSYEAETHEQFF. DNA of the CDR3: TGTGCCAGCAGTTACGAAGCTGAGACACATGAGCAGTTCTTC.

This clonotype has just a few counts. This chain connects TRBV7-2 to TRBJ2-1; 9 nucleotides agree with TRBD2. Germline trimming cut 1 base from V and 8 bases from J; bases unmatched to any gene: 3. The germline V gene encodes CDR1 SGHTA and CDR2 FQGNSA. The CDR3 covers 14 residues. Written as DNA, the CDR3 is TGTGCCAGCAGCTTAGTGCTAGCGGGATATGAGCAGTTCTTC. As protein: CASSLVLAGYEQFF.

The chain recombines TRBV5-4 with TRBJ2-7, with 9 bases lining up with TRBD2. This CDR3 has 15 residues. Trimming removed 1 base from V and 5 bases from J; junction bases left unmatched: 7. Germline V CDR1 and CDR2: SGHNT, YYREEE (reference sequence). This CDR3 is CASSLRVSGSDEQYF. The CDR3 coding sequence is TGTGCCAGCAGCTTGAGGGTTAGCGGGAGCGACGAGCAGTACTTC.

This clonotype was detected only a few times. CDR3 sequence (DNA): TGTGCCAGCAGCTTGGCCCCCAAGACCGGGGAGCTGTTTTTT. It encodes CASSLAPKTGELFF. The V call is TRBV5-4, the J call TRBJ2-2; D remains unclear. V lost 0 bases, J lost 5 bases, and 8 bases lay in between. This CDR3 region has 14 residues. Germline-derived CDR1 and CDR2 are SGHNT and YYREEE (reference sequence).

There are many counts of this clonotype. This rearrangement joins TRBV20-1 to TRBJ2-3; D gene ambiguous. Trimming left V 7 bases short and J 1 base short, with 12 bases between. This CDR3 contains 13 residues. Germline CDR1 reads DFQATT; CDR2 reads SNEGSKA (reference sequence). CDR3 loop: CSGAPMGTDTQYF. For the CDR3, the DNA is TGCAGTGGGGCCCCCATGGGCACAGATACGCAGTATTTT.

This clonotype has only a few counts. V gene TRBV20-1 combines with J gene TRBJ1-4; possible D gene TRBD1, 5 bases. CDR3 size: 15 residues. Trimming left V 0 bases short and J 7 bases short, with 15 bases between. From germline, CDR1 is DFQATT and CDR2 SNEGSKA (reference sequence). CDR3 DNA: TGCAGTGCTAGAGATCGGGGCAGGGCTGGTGAAAAACTGTTTTTT. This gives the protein CSARDRGRAGEKLFF.

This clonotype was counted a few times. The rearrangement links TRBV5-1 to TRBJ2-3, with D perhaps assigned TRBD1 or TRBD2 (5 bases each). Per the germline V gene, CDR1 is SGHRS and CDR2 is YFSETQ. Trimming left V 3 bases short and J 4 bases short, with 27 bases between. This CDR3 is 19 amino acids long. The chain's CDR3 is CASSSMNLRDPRFADTQYF. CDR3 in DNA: TGCGCCAGCAGCTCCATGAATTTACGGGACCCGAGGTTTGCAGATACGCAGTATTTT.

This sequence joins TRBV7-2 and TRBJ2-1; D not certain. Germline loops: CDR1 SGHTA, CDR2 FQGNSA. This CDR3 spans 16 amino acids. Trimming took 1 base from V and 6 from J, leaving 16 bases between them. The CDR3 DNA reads TGTGCCAGCAGCTTAGTTATCCAGACGGTCTCCAATGAGCAGTTCTTC. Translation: CASSLVIQTVSNEQFF.

CDR3 sequence reads: CASVSGTSGRPSYNEQFF. The CDR3 DNA sequence: TGTGCCAGCGTATCCGGGACTAGCGGGAGACCTTCCTACAATGAGCAGTTCTTC. The chain carries TRBV6-1 and TRBJ2-1, with 14 bases matching TRBD2. V shed 8 bases, J shed 1 base, and the junction held 10 bases outside the gene matches. Germline assignment: CDR1 MNHNS and CDR2 SASEGT. This CDR3 has 18 residues.

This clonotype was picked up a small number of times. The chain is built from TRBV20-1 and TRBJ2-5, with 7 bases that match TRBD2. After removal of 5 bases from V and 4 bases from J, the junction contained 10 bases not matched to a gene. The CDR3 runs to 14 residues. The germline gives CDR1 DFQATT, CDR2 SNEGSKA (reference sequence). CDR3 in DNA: TGCAGTGCTCCCGAGATGACGGGAGGAGAGACCCAGTACTTC. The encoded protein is CSAPEMTGGETQYF.

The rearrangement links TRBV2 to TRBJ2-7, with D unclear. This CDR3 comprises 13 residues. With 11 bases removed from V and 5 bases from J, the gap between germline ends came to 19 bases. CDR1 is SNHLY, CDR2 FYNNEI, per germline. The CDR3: CAGRAPSQHEQYF. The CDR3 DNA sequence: TGTGCCGGCCGGGCCCCCTCTCAACACGAGCAGTACTTC.

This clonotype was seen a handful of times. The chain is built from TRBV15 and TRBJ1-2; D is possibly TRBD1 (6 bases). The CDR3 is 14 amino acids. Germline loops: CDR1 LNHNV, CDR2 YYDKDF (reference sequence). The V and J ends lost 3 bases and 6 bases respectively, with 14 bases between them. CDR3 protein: CATSRFRGADGYTF. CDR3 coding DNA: TGTGCCACCAGCAGGTTCCGGGGGGCTGATGGCTACACCTTC. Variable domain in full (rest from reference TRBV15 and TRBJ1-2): DAMVIQNPRYQVTQFGKPVTLSCSQTLNHNVMYWYQQKSSQAPKLLFHYYDKDFNNEADTPDNFQSRRPNTSFCFLDIRSPGLGDTAMYLCATSRFRGADGYTFGSGTRLTVV.

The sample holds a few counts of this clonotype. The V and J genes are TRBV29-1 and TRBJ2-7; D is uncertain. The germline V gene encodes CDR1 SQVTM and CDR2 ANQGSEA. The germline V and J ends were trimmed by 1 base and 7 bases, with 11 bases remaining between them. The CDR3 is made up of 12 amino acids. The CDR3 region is CSVEGPSKEQYF. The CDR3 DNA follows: TGCAGCGTTGAAGGACCGAGTAAGGAGCAGTACTTC.

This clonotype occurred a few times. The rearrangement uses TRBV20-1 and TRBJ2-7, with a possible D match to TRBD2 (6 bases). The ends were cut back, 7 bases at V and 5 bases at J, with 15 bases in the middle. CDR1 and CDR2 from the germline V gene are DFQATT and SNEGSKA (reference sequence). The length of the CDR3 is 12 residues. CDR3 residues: CSGLGGDDEQYF. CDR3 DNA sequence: TGCAGTGGCCTAGGAGGGGACGACGAGCAGTACTTC.

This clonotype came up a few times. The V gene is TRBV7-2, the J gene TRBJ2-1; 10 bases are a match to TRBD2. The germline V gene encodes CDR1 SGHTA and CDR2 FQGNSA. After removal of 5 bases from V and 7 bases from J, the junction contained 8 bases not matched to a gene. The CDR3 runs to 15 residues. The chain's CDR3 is CASSPTSGMWNEQFF. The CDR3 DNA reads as TGTGCCAGCAGCCCCACTAGCGGGATGTGGAATGAGCAGTTCTTC.

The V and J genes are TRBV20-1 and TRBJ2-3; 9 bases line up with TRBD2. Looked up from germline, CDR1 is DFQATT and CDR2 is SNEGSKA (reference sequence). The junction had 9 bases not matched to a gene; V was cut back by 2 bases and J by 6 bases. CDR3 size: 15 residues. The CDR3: CSARPIAGVTDTQYF. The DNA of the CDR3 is TGCAGTGCTAGACCGATAGCGGGAGTCACCGATACGCAGTATTTT.

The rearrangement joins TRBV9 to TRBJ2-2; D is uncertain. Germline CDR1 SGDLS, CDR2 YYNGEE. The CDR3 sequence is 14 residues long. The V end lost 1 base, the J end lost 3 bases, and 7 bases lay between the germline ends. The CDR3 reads CASSVFLDTGELFF. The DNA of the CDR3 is TGTGCCAGCAGCGTATTTTTAGACACCGGGGAGCTGTTTTTT. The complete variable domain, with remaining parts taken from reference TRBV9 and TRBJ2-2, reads DSGVTQTPKHLITATGQRVTLRCSPRSGDLSVYWYQQSLDQGLQFLIQYYNGEERAKGNILERFSAQQFPDLHSELNLSSLELGDSALYFCASSVFLDTGELFFGEGSRLTVL.

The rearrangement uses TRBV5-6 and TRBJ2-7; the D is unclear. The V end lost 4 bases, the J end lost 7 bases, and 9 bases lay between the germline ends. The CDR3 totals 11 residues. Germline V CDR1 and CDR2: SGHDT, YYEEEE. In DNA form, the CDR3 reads TGTGCCAGCAGCATAGCCTTGGAGCAGTACTTC. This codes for CASSIALEQYF.